This T cell receptor beta chain was sequenced for a study of blood T cells in healthy people across ages. Next came a second PCR, run for about 6 to 11 cycles, which used a sample-barcoded 5' primer along with a J-beta primer mix. A tag from a template-switch adaptor with 12 random nucleotides marked each cDNA molecule. The yield of each sample was at least 3 million CDR3-containing paired-end reads. TCRdb fed the 5' RACE reads into MiXCR, producing one record per CDR3 protein. The data contain 250,000 to 300,000 distinct CDR3 sequences, 27% of them singletons. Germline assignment: CDR1 SGHKS and CDR2 YYEKEE (reference sequence). Trimming removed 0 bases at V and 0 bases at J, with 9 bases between. The CDR3 spans 15 residues.

The source is a woman in her 70s in good health. The source material was blood. The chain combines TRBV5-5 with TRBJ1-1; D is ambiguous. This chain's CDR3 is CASSLVHTMNTEAFF. Written as DNA, the CDR3 is TGTGCCAGCAGCTTGGTCCACACCATGAACACTGAAGCTTTCTTT.